This T cell receptor (beta chain) was sequenced for a study of control samples from healthy donors and cancer patients (dated by TCRdb to the early 2020s). The CDR3 numbers 15 residues from cysteine through phenylalanine. Only the CDR3 portion is preserved as DNA: 45 bases, with reading frame beginning at the first base. V has 5 bases trimmed and J has 2 bases trimmed; junction bases matching no gene number 5. The germline V gene sets CDR1 to SGHVS and CDR2 to FQNEAQ. Of note for this clone: Its antigen is unknown. Per-nucleotide qualities are absent, and no much larger clonotype sits a single base away.

Library generation was performed with the immunoSEQ multiplex PCR assay. Held by TCRdb, this immuneACCESS table contains in-frame sequences only and omits some clones. Under half of the omission traces to an unresolved V gene where checked; the cause of the rest is unknown. The sample profile shows around 130,000 clones; around 90% of them were found once. The ten top clones hold roughly 2.5% of the sample. This receptor chain uses TRBV7-8 and TRBJ1-1; the central 10 bases match TRBD1. The sequenced sample consisted of blood. This clonotype was sampled from a man between 18 and 35 years old in good health. In nucleotide form, the sequence is TGTGCCAGCAGCCCCAGGGACAGGGGAAACACTGAAGCTTTCTTT. Its translation is CASSPRDRGNTEAFF.